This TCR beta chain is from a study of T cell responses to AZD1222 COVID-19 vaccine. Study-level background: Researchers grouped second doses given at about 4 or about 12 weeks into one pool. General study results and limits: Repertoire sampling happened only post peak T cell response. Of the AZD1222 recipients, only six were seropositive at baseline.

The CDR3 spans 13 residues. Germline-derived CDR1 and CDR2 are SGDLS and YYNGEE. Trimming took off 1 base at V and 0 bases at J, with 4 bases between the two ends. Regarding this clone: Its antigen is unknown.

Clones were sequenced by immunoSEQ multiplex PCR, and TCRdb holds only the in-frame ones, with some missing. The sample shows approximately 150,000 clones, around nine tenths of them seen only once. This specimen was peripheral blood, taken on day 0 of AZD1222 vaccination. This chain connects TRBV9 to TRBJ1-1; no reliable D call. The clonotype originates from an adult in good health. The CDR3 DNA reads TGTGCCAGCAGCGTAAAAGTGAACACTGAAGCTTTCTTT. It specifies CASSVKVNTEAFF.